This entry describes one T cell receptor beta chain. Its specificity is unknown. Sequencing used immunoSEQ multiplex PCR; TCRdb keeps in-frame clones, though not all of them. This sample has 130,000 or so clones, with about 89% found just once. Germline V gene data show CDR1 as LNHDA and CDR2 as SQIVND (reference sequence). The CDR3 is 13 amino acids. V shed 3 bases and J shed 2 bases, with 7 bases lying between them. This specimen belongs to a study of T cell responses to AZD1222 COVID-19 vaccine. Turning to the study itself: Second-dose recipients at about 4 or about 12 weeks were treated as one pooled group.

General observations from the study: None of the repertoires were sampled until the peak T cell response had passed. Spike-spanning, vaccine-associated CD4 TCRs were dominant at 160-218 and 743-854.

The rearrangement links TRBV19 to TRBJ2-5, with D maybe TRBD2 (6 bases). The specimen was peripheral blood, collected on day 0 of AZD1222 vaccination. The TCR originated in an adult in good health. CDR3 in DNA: TGTGCCAGTAGTATTGGAGGGCAAGAGACCCAGTACTTC. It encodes CASSIGGQETQYF.